The 14 T cell receptor beta chains reported below all come from one sample, sequenced in a study of OX40 agonist ivuxolimab in advanced cancers. Here immunoSEQ multiplex PCR was the method, and the copy in TCRdb shows in-frame clones only, minus some. The sample gives 25,000 to 35,000 clones, around 81% of which show up once; about a third is in the top ten. The sequences come from CD4+ or CD8+ T cells sorted from blood, collected in a trial of the OX40 agonist ivuxolimab. The receptor set was obtained from an adult with an advanced solid tumor such as melanoma, head and neck, liver or kidney cancer.

V gene TRBV9 combines with J gene TRBJ2-7, with D tentatively TRBD1 (7 bases). CDR3 size: 15 residues. CDR1 SGDLS and CDR2 YYNGEE come from the germline V gene. Between the trimmed V and J ends, which lost 3 bases and 0 bases, there was a span of 13 bases. CDR3 amino acids: CASSAGGDSSYEQYF. Here the CDR3 DNA reads TGTGCCAGCAGCGCAGGAGGGGACAGCTCCTACGAGCAGTACTTC.

V usage is TRBV27 and J usage is TRBJ2-1; D gene uncertain. The CDR3 runs 13 residues. Deletions cut 3 bases from V and 4 bases from J, with 7 bases between. Germline values: CDR1 MNHEY, CDR2 SMNVEV (reference sequence). The CDR3 sequence: CASSFGLYNEQFF. CDR3 bases: TGTGCCAGCAGTTTCGGATTATACAATGAGCAGTTCTTC.

This sequence joins TRBV15 and TRBJ2-5, with D perhaps matching TRBD1 (6 bases). Trimming shortened V by 1 base and J by 5 bases, and 14 bases separated the two germline ends. The CDR3 has 15 amino acids. Per germline, CDR1 LNHNV and CDR2 YYDKDF (reference sequence). The CDR3 nucleotides are TGTGCCACCAGCAGAGCCAGGGGTACAGTGGAGACCCAGTACTTC. It translates to CATSRARGTVETQYF.

CDR3 DNA: TGCGCCAGCAGCCCGGAGGCGGGAGGGTACAATGAGCAGTTCTTC. Protein sequence: CASSPEAGGYNEQFF. The chain employs TRBV5-1 and TRBJ2-1; 9 bases agree with TRBD2. Germline CDR1 SGHRS, CDR2 YFSETQ. The CDR3 runs to 15 residues. The V and J ends lost 4 bases and 4 bases, in that order; junction bases with no gene match: 6.

In this sample, this clone turned up a few times. This chain joins TRBV30 and TRBJ1-1; TRBD1 might be the D (6 bases). Germline lookup yields CDR1 GTSNPN and CDR2 SVGIG (reference sequence). The V end was cut by 2 bases, the J end by 4 bases, with 11 bases between. This CDR3 has 13 residues. DNA of the CDR3: TGTGCCTGGAGTCCAGGGGTGAGCACTGAAGCTTTCTTT. Its translation: CAWSPGVSTEAFF.

The V call is TRBV19, the J call TRBJ2-7, with 12 bases fitting TRBD1. Germline V lookup: CDR1 LNHDA, CDR2 SQIVND (reference sequence). V was pared by 3 bases and J by 5 bases, with 5 bases of the junction left unmatched. There are 15 residues in the CDR3. The CDR3 bases are TGTGCCAGTAGTATCGGGACAGGGGGCTGGGACGAGCAGTACTTC. Translating gives CASSIGTGGWDEQYF.

The rearrangement joins TRBV5-1 to TRBJ2-1; D unclear. V was pared by 0 bases and J by 7 bases, with 17 bases between. CDR1 is SGHRS, CDR2 YFSETQ, per germline. The CDR3 contains 16 residues. CDR3 coding DNA: TGCGCCAGCAGCTTGGCTCGGCCAGAAGTAACGAATGAGCAGTTCTTC. Translating it yields CASSLARPEVTNEQFF.

The chain couples TRBV29-1 to TRBJ2-1, with D perhaps given as TRBD1 or TRBD2 (5 bases each). Trimming cost V 2 bases and J 2 bases, with 19 bases left between them. Germline-derived CDR1 and CDR2 are SQVTM and ANQGSEA. This CDR3 has 17 amino acids. The CDR3 is CSVEPSEGSRPYNEQFF. CDR3 bases: TGCAGCGTTGAACCATCTGAGGGGTCGAGGCCCTACAATGAGCAGTTCTTC.

The chain recombines TRBV30 with TRBJ1-5; D is perhaps TRBD1 (6 bases). CDR3 length: 15 residues. V was trimmed by 5 bases and J by 0 bases, leaving 14 bases between them. Germline-derived CDR1 and CDR2 are GTSNPN and SVGIG (reference sequence). DNA for the CDR3: TGTGCCTGGTCCATGGACAGCTATAGCAATCAGCCCCAGCATTTT. Translation: CAWSMDSYSNQPQHF.

This clone has just a few counts. V is TRBV4-2 and J is TRBJ2-7; D is perhaps TRBD2 (6 bases). The CDR3 is 14 residues long. V lost 4 bases and J 6 bases, leaving 16 bases between the germline ends. Germline CDR1 and CDR2: LGHNA and YNFKEQ. The chain's CDR3 is CASSLGGDLTEQYF. Written as DNA, the CDR3 is TGTGCCAGCAGCCTCGGGGGTGACCTAACCGAGCAGTACTTC.

This chain joins TRBV2 and TRBJ2-7; 9 bases agree with TRBD1. The CDR3 consists of 15 residues. The germline CDR1 and CDR2 sequences are SNHLY and FYNNEI. The trim removed 6 bases at V and 1 base at J, leaving 7 bases unmatched. The CDR3 nucleotides read TGTGCCAGCAGCCACAGGGGGCTTAGGTCCTACGAGCAGTACTTC. Its translation: CASSHRGLRSYEQYF.

V gene TRBV15 combines with J gene TRBJ1-5; perhaps TRBD1 as D (6 bases). The CDR3 consists of 14 residues. Germline V lookup: CDR1 LNHNV, CDR2 YYDKDF (reference sequence). V lost 5 bases, J lost 0 bases, and 8 bases lay in between. CDR3 amino acids: CATSPGASNQPQHF. Written as DNA, the CDR3 is TGTGCCACCAGCCCAGGGGCTAGCAATCAGCCCCAGCATTTT.

The chain is built from TRBV19 and TRBJ2-5, with 8 bases identical to TRBD1. Germline values: CDR1 LNHDA, CDR2 SQIVND (reference sequence). The junction had 9 bases not matched to a gene; V was cut back by 1 base and J by 2 bases. The CDR3 is 17 amino acids. CDR3 in amino acids: CASSIGRQGARQETQYF. CDR3 coding DNA: TGTGCCAGTAGTATAGGGCGTCAGGGGGCCCGTCAAGAGACCCAGTACTTC.

V usage is TRBV28 and J usage is TRBJ2-7; TRBD1 might be the D (6 bases). The V end lost 8 bases, the J end lost 0 bases, and 11 bases lay between the germline ends. CDR1 is MDHEN, CDR2 SYDVKM, per germline. The CDR3 has 13 amino acids. The CDR3 sequence: CASFGQNSYEQYF. The CDR3 nucleotides are TGTGCCAGCTTTGGACAGAACTCCTACGAGCAGTACTTC.